These 16 T cell receptor beta chains were all obtained from the same sample, sequenced in a study of T cell clones after liver transplantation. Produced via immunoSEQ multiplex PCR; TCRdb's table is partial and in-frame only. The sample has 65,000 to 70,000 clones, around 93% seen once. Source: CD4+ T cells from blood, taken about 27 months after liver transplant. Every receptor here comes from a human patient who received a liver transplant. These T cells may partly come from the graft donor.

The V call is TRBV5-4, the J call TRBJ2-7; 7 bases fit TRBD2. V lost 5 bases to trimming and J lost 1 base; unmatched junction nucleotides: 6. This CDR3 is 14 amino acids long. Germline values: CDR1 SGHNT, CDR2 YYREEE (reference sequence). The DNA of the CDR3 is TGTGCCAGCAGGGTCTTCGGGAGGTCCTACGAGCAGTACTTC. It specifies CASRVFGRSYEQYF. The full variable domain, with the rest looked up from reference TRBV5-4 and TRBJ2-7, is ETGVTQSPTHLIKTRGQQVTLRCSSQSGHNTVSWYQQALGQGPQFIFQYYREEENGRGNFPPRFSGLQFPNYSSELNVNALELDDSALYLCASRVFGRSYEQYFGPGTRLTVT.

J is TRBJ1-1 and V is TRBV25-1; D remains unclear. The V and J ends lost 4 bases and 1 base respectively, with 7 bases between them. Germline loops: CDR1 MGHDK, CDR2 SYGVNS. The CDR3 totals 13 residues. The CDR3 here is CASSAQPNTEAFF. Written as DNA, the CDR3 is TGTGCCAGCAGTGCCCAGCCGAACACTGAAGCTTTCTTT. The whole variable domain, remainder taken from reference TRBV25-1 and TRBJ1-1, is EADIYQTPRYLVIGTGKKITLECSQTMGHDKMYWYQQDPGMELHLIHYSYGVNSTEKGDLSSESTVSRIRTEHFPLTLESARPSHTSQYLCASSAQPNTEAFFGQGTRLTVV.

The rearrangement links TRBV5-1 to TRBJ2-7; 7 nucleotides agree with TRBD1. CDR1 is SGHRS and CDR2 is YFSETQ in the germline V gene. This CDR3 contains 13 residues. Unmatched junction bases numbered 2, after V lost 0 bases and J lost 5 bases. The CDR3 region has the DNA TGCGCCAGCAGCTTGGGACAGGGAGACGAGCAGTACTTC. It encodes CASSLGQGDEQYF.

V is TRBV15 and J is TRBJ2-7; 11 nucleotides line up with TRBD2. J was trimmed by 9 bases and V by 0 bases; bases with no gene match: 7. Germline-derived CDR1 and CDR2 are LNHNV and YYDKDF (reference sequence). This CDR3 has 15 residues. In DNA form, the CDR3 reads TGTGCCACCAGCAGAGAGGGAACTAGCGGGAGCTCGCAGTACTTC. It specifies CATSREGTSGSSQYF.

The rearrangement uses TRBV5-4 and TRBJ2-2, with a weak D call TRBD2 (5 bases). This CDR3 is 16 amino acids long. V was clipped by 0 bases and J by 4 bases, with 13 bases between them. Germline CDR1 SGHNT, CDR2 YYREEE (reference sequence). The CDR3 protein is CASSLVANKRTGELFF. As DNA, the CDR3 is TGTGCCAGCAGCTTGGTAGCGAATAAACGCACCGGGGAGCTGTTTTTT.

The chain recombines TRBV10-2 with TRBJ2-1; TRBD1 or TRBD2 may be the D gene (12 bases each). The CDR3 is 19 amino acids. V dropped 6 bases and J dropped 5 bases, with 29 bases sitting between them. Per germline, CDR1 WSHSY and CDR2 SAAADI. The CDR3 spells CASRGDRGRLAGADNEQFF. CDR3 DNA: TGCGCCAGCAGGGGGGACAGGGGGCGACTAGCGGGAGCAGACAATGAGCAGTTCTTC.

The chain combines TRBV19 with TRBJ1-2; the D is unclear. With 10 bases removed from V and 0 bases from J, the gap between germline ends came to 12 bases. CDR1 and CDR2 from the germline V gene are LNHDA and SQIVND (reference sequence). The CDR3 is 13 residues long. In nucleotides, the CDR3 is TGTGCCAATCGGGGTCATACTAACTATGGCTACACCTTC. Translating gives CANRGHTNYGYTF.

The V and J genes are TRBV29-1 and TRBJ2-7; 8 bases line up with TRBD2. CDR1 is SQVTM, CDR2 ANQGSEA, per germline. The CDR3 length is 11 residues. V trimming: 6 bases; J trimming: 6 bases; junction bases outside the gene matches: 4. The CDR3 DNA is TGCAGCGTCCTTACTAGCGGCGAGCAGTACTTC. Protein: CSVLTSGEQYF.

This chain links TRBV27 with TRBJ2-7; D is undetermined. The CDR3 extends over 11 amino acids. Looked up from germline, CDR1 is MNHEY and CDR2 is SMNVEV (reference sequence). Trimming removed 11 bases at V and 4 bases at J, with 12 bases between. CDR3 region: CAGPGYYEQYF. The CDR3 nucleotides read TGTGCCGGACCGGGTTATTACGAGCAGTACTTC.

The chain employs TRBV10-3 and TRBJ2-7; TRBD2 is a possible D gene (5 bases). Germline V gene data show CDR1 as ENHRY and CDR2 as SYGVKD. Trimming pared 10 bases from V and 2 bases from J, leaving 18 bases between. This CDR3 region has 14 residues. CDR3 coding DNA: TGTGCCAAGCTTCTAGCCGATAAAACCTACGAGCAGTACTTC. This sequence encodes CAKLLADKTYEQYF.

The chain has TRBV4-2 and TRBJ2-4, with 11 nucleotides matching TRBD2. The CDR3 length is 18 residues. J was trimmed by 0 bases and V by 2 bases; bases with no gene match: 6. Germline V gives CDR1 LGHNA, CDR2 YNFKEQ. CDR3 coding DNA: TGTGCCAGCAGCCAAAATCTAGCGGGAGGACTAGCCAAAAACATTCAGTACTTC. It is translated as CASSQNLAGGLAKNIQYF.

The CDR3: CASSEHFAEAFF. DNA of the CDR3: TGTGCCAGCAGTGAACATTTTGCTGAAGCTTTCTTT. This rearrangement joins TRBV2 to TRBJ1-1; D is unresolved. The CDR3 is made up of 12 amino acids. Trimming pared 2 bases from V and 6 bases from J, leaving 7 bases between. Germline loops: CDR1 SNHLY, CDR2 FYNNEI.

This rearrangement joins TRBV6-1 to TRBJ2-3, with 9 bases matching TRBD2. The CDR3 extends over 15 amino acids. Germline V CDR1 and CDR2: MNHNS, SASEGT. Germline trimming cut 9 bases from V and 5 bases from J; bases unmatched to any gene: 12. CDR3 in DNA: TGTGCCAGTGCAAGGCGGGAGGGCCGGGGAGATACGCAGTATTTT. This encodes CASARREGRGDTQYF.

The CDR3 protein is CASSQEEGLVFGYTF. The CDR3 coding sequence is TGCGCCAGCAGCCAAGAAGAGGGACTAGTATTTGGCTACACCTTC. The rearrangement uses TRBV4-1 and TRBJ1-2, with D perhaps TRBD1 (5 bases). This CDR3 region has 15 residues. V was trimmed by 0 bases and J by 7 bases, leaving 15 bases between them. Germline CDR1 MGHRA, CDR2 YSYEKL.

The CDR3 sequence: CASSVTGSNTEAFF. CDR3 bases: TGTGCCAGCAGCGTGACAGGGTCCAACACTGAAGCTTTCTTT. This chain connects TRBV9 to TRBJ1-1; TRBD1 matches at 7 bases. This CDR3 is 14 amino acids long. The germline V gene encodes CDR1 SGDLS and CDR2 YYNGEE. J was trimmed by 2 bases and V by 2 bases; bases with no gene match: 3.

This sequence joins TRBV19 and TRBJ2-3; 10 bases agree with TRBD2. This CDR3 contains 15 residues. The V gene's germline CDR1 is LNHDA and CDR2 SQIVND (reference sequence). Trimming cost V 5 bases and J 2 bases; bases outside gene matches: 4. CDR3 bases: TGTGCCAGTAGTCTCACTAGCGGGAACACAGATACGCAGTATTTT. This gives the protein CASSLTSGNTDTQYF.